The 8 T cell receptor beta chains in this list originate from one sample, sequenced in a study of blood T cell repertoires in COVID-19. TCRdb's copy holds only in-frame clones and misses some; the assay was immunoSEQ multiplex PCR. Of 190,000 or so clones in the sample, around 87% were seen once. The specimen was PBMCs or T cells enriched from blood (not recorded which). These receptors were taken from a woman aged 30 to 39 who had recovered from COVID-19.

V gene TRBV11-3 combines with J gene TRBJ2-1; 9 bases line up with TRBD2. V shed 0 bases and J 7 bases; nucleotides not matched to a gene: 10. Germline CDR1 is SGHNT and CDR2 is YENEEA. The CDR3 has 17 amino acids. The CDR3 reads CASSLEAGGGVGNEQFF. CDR3 bases: TGTGCCAGCAGCTTAGAAGCGGGAGGAGGGGTGGGGAATGAGCAGTTCTTC.

This clone was found once. This chain links TRBV7-3 with TRBJ1-4; D gene uncertain. The CDR3 has 13 residues. Trimming cost V 5 bases and J 5 bases, with 9 bases left between them. Germline CDR1 and CDR2: SGHTA and FQGTGA. CDR3 sequence: CASSTSPNEKLFF. CDR3 DNA sequence: TGTGCCAGCAGCACGAGTCCAAATGAAAAACTGTTTTTT. The full variable domain, rest sourced from reference TRBV7-3 and TRBJ1-4, is GAGVSQTPSNKVTEKGKYVELRCDPISGHTALYWYRQSLGQGPEFLIYFQGTGAADDSGLPNDRFFAVRPEGSVSTLKIQRTERGDSAVYLCASSTSPNEKLFFGSGTQLSVL.

V usage is TRBV10-3 and J usage is TRBJ1-1, with 7 bases matching TRBD1. CDR1 and CDR2 from the germline V gene are ENHRY and SYGVKD. J was trimmed by 3 bases and V by 6 bases; bases with no gene match: 7. This CDR3 comprises 14 residues. Here the CDR3 reads CAIREDRVYTEAFF. CDR3 nucleotides: TGTGCCATCAGGGAAGACAGGGTTTACACTGAAGCTTTCTTT.

The chain carries TRBV7-4 and TRBJ1-1; maybe TRBD1 (6 bases). V lost 4 bases and J 6 bases, leaving 9 bases between the germline ends. This CDR3 is 12 amino acids long. Germline lookup yields CDR1 SGHVT and CDR2 SQSDAQ. The CDR3 here is CASSSSGAEAFF. The CDR3 coding sequence is TGTGCCAGCAGCTCTTCAGGGGCTGAAGCTTTCTTT. Using reference TRBV7-4 and TRBJ1-1 for the parts outside the CDR3, the full variable domain is GAGVSQSPRYKVAKRGRDVALRCDSISGHVTLYWYRQTLGQGSEVLTYSQSDAQRDKSGRPSGRFSAERPERSVSTLKIQRTEQGDSAVYLCASSSSGAEAFFGQGTRLTVV.

The chain carries TRBV5-1 and TRBJ2-7; D possibly corresponds to TRBD2 (5 bases). V lost 1 base, J lost 0 bases, and 8 bases lay in between. The CDR3 totals 14 residues. Germline CDR1 SGHRS, CDR2 YFSETQ. CDR3: CASSLSGVSYEQYF. The CDR3 DNA reads TGCGCCAGCAGCTTGTCCGGGGTCTCCTACGAGCAGTACTTC.

The chain couples TRBV24-1 to TRBJ2-4; D is ambiguous. Between the trimmed V and J ends, which lost 4 bases and 8 bases, there was a span of 8 bases. There are 12 residues in the CDR3. Germline CDR1 and CDR2: KGHDR and SFDVKD. CDR3 sequence: CATSEVEDIQYF. The CDR3 region has the DNA TGTGCCACCAGTGAGGTAGAGGACATTCAGTACTTC.

The chain links TRBV5-1 to TRBJ1-2; 12 bases are shared with TRBD1. V was pared by 4 bases and J by 6 bases, with 1 base of the junction left unmatched. The germline V gene encodes CDR1 SGHRS and CDR2 YFSETQ. The CDR3 runs to 13 residues. Here the CDR3 reads CASSGTGGDGYTF. DNA of the CDR3: TGCGCCAGCAGCGGGACAGGGGGCGATGGCTACACCTTC. The variable domain in full, with the rest retrieved from reference TRBV5-1 and TRBJ1-2, is KAGVTQTPRYLIKTRGQQVTLSCSPISGHRSVSWYQQTPGQGLQFLFEYFSETQRNKGNFPGRFSGRQFSNSRSEMNVSTLELGDSALYLCASSGTGGDGYTFGSGTRLTVV.

The V gene is TRBV30, the J gene TRBJ2-7; D is undetermined. Germline assignment: CDR1 GTSNPN and CDR2 SVGIG (reference sequence). Trimming shortened V by 0 bases and J by 5 bases, and 11 bases separated the two germline ends. The CDR3 covers 13 residues. The CDR3 is CAWSVRQNHEQYF. The CDR3 DNA reads TGTGCCTGGAGTGTCAGGCAGAACCACGAGCAGTACTTC.